Below, 30 T cell receptor beta chains from the same sample are listed, as sequenced in a study of T cell clones after liver transplantation (dated by TCRdb to about 2019). Receptor amplification or capture employed the immunoSEQ multiplex PCR assay. The table comes from immuneACCESS by way of TCRdb, which keeps in-frame sequences with V and J called. Part of the clones is missing from these tables; in studies checked, under half for an unresolved V gene and the rest for unknown reasons. The sample table holds 72,000 or so clones, of which around four fifths were seen once. The ten largest clones take up roughly 2.8% of the sample. The material sequenced was CD4+ T cells from blood, taken at the 22-month timepoint. These receptors came from a human patient who received a liver transplant. After a transplant, some T cells may be of graft donor origin.

The chain links TRBV5-1 to TRBJ1-5; no clear D gene. The CDR3 consists of 14 residues. Trimming stripped 0 bases from V and 4 bases from J, with 8 bases between. Per germline, CDR1 SGHRS and CDR2 YFSETQ. CDR3 in DNA: TGCGCCAGCAGCTTGGGCGTCGGGAATCAGCCCCAGCATTTT. Protein product: CASSLGVGNQPQHF.

The CDR3 sequence is CASSLRGQGEGGAFF. The CDR3 DNA sequence: TGTGCCAGCAGCTTAAGGGGACAGGGAGAGGGGGGAGCTTTCTTT. The V call is TRBV7-2, the J call TRBJ1-1; TRBD1 agrees at 9 bases. Germline V gives CDR1 SGHTA, CDR2 FQGNSA. With V trimmed by 2 bases and J by 10 bases, 11 bases remained unmatched. The CDR3 is 15 residues long.

The rearrangement uses TRBV2 and TRBJ2-2; TRBD1 or TRBD2 may be the D gene (7 bases each). CDR1 and CDR2 (germline): SNHLY, FYNNEI. This CDR3 comprises 16 residues. V dropped 3 bases and J dropped 2 bases, with 13 bases sitting between them. CDR3 loop: CASSEQGGANTGELFF. The CDR3 nucleotides read TGTGCCAGCAGTGAGCAGGGGGGGGCAAACACCGGGGAGCTGTTTTTT.

The rearrangement uses TRBV14 and TRBJ2-1, with 8 positions matching TRBD2. V trimming: 2 bases; J trimming: 7 bases; junction bases outside the gene matches: 7. Germline CDR1 is SGHDN and CDR2 is FVKESK. The CDR3 has 15 residues. CDR3 protein: CASSQLLAGWNEQFF. The CDR3 nucleotides are TGTGCCAGCAGCCAACTCCTAGCGGGTTGGAATGAGCAGTTCTTC.

The chain links TRBV7-9 to TRBJ1-6, with TRBD1 identical over 8 bases. Germline CDR1 and CDR2: SEHNR and FQNEAQ (reference sequence). The CDR3 is 13 residues long. Trimming took 4 bases from V and 8 from J; bases not matched to a gene: 1. CDR3 sequence (DNA): TGTGCCAGCAGCTCGACAGGGGATTCACCCCTCCACTTT. Translating gives CASSSTGDSPLHF.

The V gene is TRBV12-5, the J gene TRBJ2-1, with D perhaps matching TRBD2 (5 bases). The CDR3 covers 16 residues. The germline V gene has CDR1 LGHNT and CDR2 FRNRAP. With 1 base removed from V and 6 bases from J, the gap between germline ends came to 16 bases. In DNA form, the CDR3 reads TGTGCTAGTGGTTTGGCAAAACCAGGAGGAGTCAATGAGCAGTTCTTC. Its protein is CASGLAKPGGVNEQFF.

V usage is TRBV7-9 and J usage is TRBJ2-1; D not certain. CDR3 length: 16 residues. Germline lookup yields CDR1 SEHNR and CDR2 FQNEAQ (reference sequence). V dropped 7 bases and J dropped 6 bases, with 22 bases sitting between them. The CDR3 DNA reads TGTGCCAGCACCCTCCCCGGCCGGGCGTGGGGCAATGAGCAGTTCTTC. Encoded protein: CASTLPGRAWGNEQFF.

V and J are TRBV10-3 and TRBJ2-7, with D unresolved. Germline CDR1 is ENHRY and CDR2 is SYGVKD. CDR3 length: 12 residues. The V end lost 3 bases, the J end lost 3 bases, and 6 bases lay between the germline ends. Here the CDR3 reads CAISESVYEQYF. The CDR3 nucleotides read TGTGCCATCAGTGAATCAGTCTACGAGCAGTACTTC.

The chain combines TRBV6-4 with TRBJ2-5, with 7 bases aligning to TRBD1. CDR3 length: 13 residues. The germline gives CDR1 MRHNA, CDR2 SNTAGT. J was trimmed by 5 bases and V by 3 bases; bases with no gene match: 3. The DNA for the CDR3 is TGTGCCAGCAGTGAGATCAGGGGGGAGACCCAGTACTTC. Its protein is CASSEIRGETQYF.

CDR3 in DNA: TGTGCCAGCAGTGGGCTAGCGGGGGTTTCGTCCTACGAGCAGTACTTC. It translates to CASSGLAGVSSYEQYF. V is TRBV6-1 and J is TRBJ2-7, with 10 bases matching TRBD2. CDR3 length: 16 residues. The ends lost 4 bases at V and 1 base at J; junction bases unmatched: 7. CDR1 MNHNS and CDR2 SASEGT come from the germline V gene.

V is TRBV6-1 and J is TRBJ2-5; D is ambiguous. V was cut by 1 base and J by 2 bases, with 8 bases left in between. Germline CDR1 and CDR2: MNHNS and SASEGT. The CDR3 covers 14 residues. CDR3 nucleotides: TGTGCCAGCAGTGAAGGGGCAGTACAAGAGACCCAGTACTTC. The encoded protein is CASSEGAVQETQYF.

The chain carries TRBV7-2 and TRBJ1-5; the D is unclear. Deletions cut 7 bases from V and 5 bases from J, with 18 bases between. Germline V gene lookup returns CDR1 SGHTA and CDR2 FQGNSA. This CDR3 is 15 amino acids long. CDR3 bases: TGTGCCAGCACCCCCCGTGCGGTCGTCGATCAGCCCCAGCATTTT. It is translated as CASTPRAVVDQPQHF.

The chain couples TRBV5-1 to TRBJ1-2, with D perhaps matching TRBD1 (5 bases). CDR1 and CDR2 from the germline V gene are SGHRS and YFSETQ. The CDR3 length is 14 residues. Trimming stripped 3 bases from V and 8 bases from J, with 17 bases between. The CDR3 DNA reads TGCGCCAGCAGCTGGGGGGACGGTAGTGACGGCTACACCTTC. The encoded protein is CASSWGDGSDGYTF.

This clone was counted once. The J gene is TRBJ1-1, the V gene TRBV20-1; D remains ambiguous. V lost 5 bases to trimming and J lost 6 bases, with 10 bases between them. This CDR3 has 11 amino acids. Germline V gene sequence: CDR1 DFQATT, CDR2 SNEGSKA (reference sequence). The CDR3 nucleotides are TGCAGTGCTGCCCGGGGTGCTGAAGCTTTCTTT. Translated: CSAARGAEAFF.

This sequence joins TRBV29-1 and TRBJ2-3; 9 positions agree with TRBD1. The CDR3 is made up of 14 amino acids. The V and J ends lost 7 bases and 0 bases, in that order; junction bases with no gene match: 5. Germline V gene data show CDR1 as SQVTM and CDR2 as ANQGSEA. The CDR3, as DNA: TGCAGCGGGAAGACAGGGGGTAGCACAGATACGCAGTATTTT. Translating gives CSGKTGGSTDTQYF.

J is TRBJ2-2 and V is TRBV29-1, with D perhaps TRBD2 (5 bases). V was trimmed by 5 bases and J by 4 bases, leaving 11 bases between them. The CDR3 runs to 13 residues. Germline values: CDR1 SQVTM, CDR2 ANQGSEA. CDR3 protein: CSVFLAVTGELFF. CDR3 DNA: TGCAGCGTTTTTCTAGCCGTCACCGGGGAGCTGTTTTTT.

The chain employs TRBV7-9 and TRBJ1-1; D is possibly TRBD1 (5 bases). Germline V gene lookup returns CDR1 SEHNR and CDR2 FQNEAQ (reference sequence). Trimming shortened V by 2 bases and J by 10 bases, and 20 bases separated the two germline ends. The CDR3 runs 15 residues. The CDR3 DNA sequence: TGTGCCAGCAGCTTAACTCCCTATGGGGGACCGGGAGCTTTCTTT. It translates to CASSLTPYGGPGAFF.

This clone was detected only once. The chain links TRBV14 to TRBJ2-2, with D tentatively TRBD2 (6 bases). CDR3 size: 15 residues. V dropped 4 bases and J dropped 4 bases, with 13 bases sitting between them. Germline V lookup: CDR1 SGHDN, CDR2 FVKESK. The CDR3 sequence is CASSRNGGVTGELFF. The DNA for the CDR3 is TGTGCCAGCAGCCGAAACGGGGGAGTCACCGGGGAGCTGTTTTTT. Full variable domain (rest looked up from reference TRBV14 and TRBJ2-2): EAGVTQFPSHSVIEKGQTVTLRCDPISGHDNLYWYRRVMGKEIKFLLHFVKESKQDESGMPNNRFLAERTGGTYSTLKVQPAELEDSGVYFCASSRNGGVTGELFFGEGSRLTVL.

The chain has TRBV6-5 and TRBJ1-1; the D gene is possibly TRBD1 (5 bases). The CDR3 covers 14 residues. V was trimmed by 6 bases and J by 4 bases, leaving 15 bases between them. Germline CDR1 and CDR2: MNHEY and SVGAGI. The CDR3 loop is CASRRRGGTTEAFF. Written as DNA, the CDR3 is TGTGCCAGCAGAAGGCGGGGAGGGACCACTGAAGCTTTCTTT.

The genes are TRBV4-1 and TRBJ2-3, with D perhaps matching TRBD1 (5 bases). The V gene's germline CDR1 is MGHRA and CDR2 YSYEKL. The CDR3 covers 17 residues. V gave up 0 bases and J gave up 3 bases, with 16 bases separating them. The CDR3 loop is CASSQDYGQGRTDTQYF. In DNA, the CDR3 is TGCGCCAGCAGCCAAGACTACGGCCAGGGCCGAACAGATACGCAGTATTTT.

The chain employs TRBV13 and TRBJ1-1, with D possibly TRBD1 on 6 matching bases. From germline, CDR1 is PRHDT and CDR2 FYEKMQ (reference sequence). V was shortened by 7 bases and J by 7 bases, with 13 bases between the two germline ends. The CDR3 loop spans 12 amino acids. In nucleotides, the CDR3 is TGTGCCAGCATGAGGGGGAATGTTGAAGCTTTCTTT. Translation: CASMRGNVEAFF.

This chain links TRBV7-9 with TRBJ1-2; no firm D call. The CDR3 covers 12 residues. With 3 bases removed from V and 8 bases from J, the gap between germline ends came to 10 bases. CDR1 is SEHNR and CDR2 is FQNEAQ in the germline V gene (reference sequence). CDR3 nucleotide sequence: TGTGCCAGCAGCTTGGAGGTTGCGGGCTACACCTTC. The encoded protein is CASSLEVAGYTF.

The chain couples TRBV4-2 to TRBJ1-5; D gene uncertain. Germline-derived CDR1 and CDR2 are LGHNA and YNFKEQ. V lost 0 bases to trimming and J lost 2 bases, with 11 bases between them. The CDR3 is 16 residues long. CDR3 DNA: TGTGCCAGCAGCCAAGATCCTCAAGATGGCAATCAGCCCCAGCATTTT. Protein sequence: CASSQDPQDGNQPQHF.

The chain joins TRBV10-3 to TRBJ1-2; a possible D gene is TRBD1 (5 bases). The CDR3 covers 14 residues. In germline, CDR1 is ENHRY, CDR2 SYGVKD. Trimming removed 7 bases at V and 4 bases at J, with 16 bases between. CDR3 bases: TGTGCCATCAAAGATCCCAACAGGCGCTATGGCTACACCTTC. Translating gives CAIKDPNRRYGYTF.

This sequence joins TRBV4-2 and TRBJ2-3, with unresolved D. The CDR3 sequence is 12 residues long. Germline CDR1 and CDR2: LGHNA and YNFKEQ. Trimming took off 1 base at V and 4 bases at J, with 3 bases between the two ends. The CDR3 coding sequence is TGTGCCAGCAGCCAAGGCCCAGATACGCAGTATTTT. Translating gives CASSQGPDTQYF.

The chain links TRBV4-1 to TRBJ1-4, with TRBD1 matching over 7 bases. The CDR3 length is 19 residues. Germline-derived CDR1 and CDR2 are MGHRA and YSYEKL. V shed 6 bases and J 0 bases; nucleotides not matched to a gene: 16. CDR3 in DNA: TGCGCCAGCAGGCAAAGCAGCGCGGGGGACAGATCAACTAATGAAAAACTGTTTTTT. It is translated as CASRQSSAGDRSTNEKLFF.

Worth noting for this clone: Other DNA sequences in this sample translate to the same CDR3. V and J are TRBV5-1 and TRBJ2-1; D unclear. There are 14 residues in the CDR3. Germline CDR1 SGHRS, CDR2 YFSETQ. The germline V and J ends were trimmed by 2 bases and 0 bases, with 6 bases remaining between them. CDR3 in amino acids: CASSLSSSYNEQFF. The CDR3 nucleotides read TGCGCCAGCAGCTTATCGAGCTCCTACAATGAGCAGTTCTTC.

The rearrangement uses TRBV7-2 and TRBJ1-4; tentative D call: TRBD1 (5 bases). The CDR3 has 14 residues. The V gene lost 4 bases and the J gene lost 8 bases, with 14 bases spanning the gap. Germline loops: CDR1 SGHTA, CDR2 FQGNSA. Written as DNA, the CDR3 is TGTGCCAGCAGCTCGCCGGGACTGGGCGAAAAACTGTTTTTT. It codes for CASSSPGLGEKLFF.

In this sample, this clone turned up a few times. V usage is TRBV4-3 and J usage is TRBJ1-5; 7 positions match TRBD1. The CDR3 runs 15 residues. The ends lost 1 base at V and 2 bases at J; junction bases unmatched: 2. Germline values: CDR1 LGHNA, CDR2 YSLEER. The CDR3 region has the DNA TGCGCCAGCAGCCAAGGACAGGGAGGCAATCAGCCCCAGCATTTT. Amino acids: CASSQGQGGNQPQHF.

This clone was detected only a few times. The genes are TRBV2 and TRBJ1-5, with D tentatively TRBD1 (6 bases). Germline V lookup: CDR1 SNHLY, CDR2 FYNNEI. The CDR3 totals 14 residues. V was shortened by 6 bases and J by 4 bases, with 13 bases between the two germline ends. The CDR3 sequence is CASRGAGQNQPQHF. CDR3 coding DNA: TGTGCCAGCAGGGGGGCTGGACAGAATCAGCCCCAGCATTTT.